These 30 T cell receptor beta chains share one sample of origin, sequenced in a study of T cells after yellow fever vaccination. TCRdb re-called the 5' RACE reads through MiXCR, storing one row per CDR3 protein. Among more than 45,000 distinct CDR3 sequences, around 6.2% were seen once, and the ten largest hold about a third. Source: PBMCs, either bulk or a sorted T-cell subset (CD4+, CD8+, memory, or dextramer-sorted; not recorded which), taken on the day of the yellow fever booster vaccination. The receptors were sampled from a man aged 18 to 29 who received the YFV17D yellow fever vaccine.

This clonotype was found many times. This chain connects TRBV12-3 or TRBV12-4 to TRBJ2-1; D uncertain. The CDR3 length is 12 residues. Trimming stripped 2 bases from V and 8 bases from J, with 7 bases between. CDR3: CASSLIGHEQFF. CDR3 nucleotides: TGTGCCAGCAGTTTAATCGGACATGAGCAGTTCTTC.

This clonotype was observed at least ten times. The chain joins TRBV5-1 to TRBJ2-3, with 8 bases lining up with TRBD2. With V trimmed by 4 bases and J by 1 base, 8 bases remained unmatched. CDR1 and CDR2 from the germline V gene are SGHRS and YFSETQ. The CDR3 is made up of 16 amino acids. As DNA, the CDR3 is TGCGCCAGCAGCCCCCGACTAGCGTCAGGCACAGATACGCAGTATTTT. As protein: CASSPRLASGTDTQYF.

Ten or more counts support this clonotype. The DNA of the CDR3 is TGTGCCAGCAGACCCGGGACAGGGTGGGGTAGTACGCAGTATTTT. This translates into CASRPGTGWGSTQYF. The chain joins TRBV12-3 or TRBV12-4 to TRBJ2-3; 9 positions agree with TRBD1. The junction had 12 bases not matched to a gene; V was cut back by 6 bases and J by 8 bases. This CDR3 is 15 amino acids long.

This clonotype was counted at least ten times. V and J are TRBV4-2 and TRBJ2-1; 15 bases are a match to TRBD2. CDR1 and CDR2 (germline): LGHNA, YNFKEQ. The junction had 6 bases not matched to a gene; V was cut back by 5 bases and J by 4 bases. The CDR3 length is 17 residues. As DNA, the CDR3 is TGTGCCAGCAGCACTCGGACTAGCGGGGGGGAATACAATGAGCAGTTCTTC. Its translation: CASSTRTSGGEYNEQFF.

The sample holds many counts of this clonotype. One end of the junction varies from germline; a read error may be responsible. J is TRBJ2-1 and V is TRBV7-9; D ambiguous. The CDR3 contains 14 residues. Germline loops: CDR1 SEHNR, CDR2 FQNEAQ (reference sequence). The CDR3 region has the DNA TGTGCCAGCGGCTTCCCCAGCTCCTACAATGAGCAGTTCTTC. Protein: CASGFPSSYNEQFF.

This clonotype has a handful of counts. The chain is built from TRBV6-2 or TRBV6-3 and TRBJ2-1; TRBD1 or TRBD2 may be the D gene (5 bases each). V was clipped by 0 bases and J by 11 bases, with 14 bases between them. The CDR3 runs to 14 residues. Per the germline V gene, CDR1 is MNHEY and CDR2 is SVGEGT. CDR3 amino acids: CASSYSRDGTQQFF. For the CDR3, the DNA is TGTGCCAGCAGTTACTCGAGGGACGGAACCCAGCAGTTCTTC.

The genes are TRBV4-3 and TRBJ2-7; D possibly uses TRBD1 or TRBD2 (5 bases each). This CDR3 comprises 15 residues. V was shortened by 4 bases and J by 3 bases, with 16 bases between the two germline ends. Germline V gene lookup returns CDR1 LGHNA and CDR2 YSLEER. In DNA, the CDR3 is TGCGCCAGCAGCCTCGGGGCCGAGGCGGGCTACGAGCAGTACTTC. Its translation is CASSLGAEAGYEQYF.

This clonotype showed up just a few times. V is TRBV12-3 or TRBV12-4 and J is TRBJ2-1; 8 bases fit TRBD1. Losses at the gene ends were 4 bases for V and 0 bases for J; bases not matched to a gene: 5. This CDR3 region has 16 residues. This CDR3 is CASSSGGRSSYNEQFF. The CDR3 DNA follows: TGTGCCAGCAGTTCAGGGGGCAGGAGCTCCTACAATGAGCAGTTCTTC.

At least ten counts were recorded for this clonotype. The gene calls are TRBV5-1 and TRBJ1-4, with D possibly matching TRBD1 (5 bases). The germline V gene has CDR1 SGHRS and CDR2 YFSETQ. Trimming removed 4 bases from V and 5 bases from J, with 18 bases in between. This CDR3 is 16 amino acids long. The CDR3 here is CASSLTTGGSNEKLFF. The CDR3 DNA reads as TGCGCCAGCAGCCTCACGACCGGGGGTAGCAATGAAAAACTGTTTTTT.

This clonotype was counted many times. This chain links TRBV6-6 with TRBJ2-7, with D unclear. V was clipped by 6 bases and J by 6 bases, with 12 bases between them. Germline CDR1 reads MNHNY; CDR2 reads SVGAGI (reference sequence). This CDR3 spans 12 amino acids. Written as DNA, the CDR3 is TGTGCCAGCAGCCCCGTCAGAGGCGAGCAGTACGTC. Protein product: CASSPVRGEQYV.

This clonotype was observed at least ten times. The rearrangement joins TRBV7-9 to TRBJ2-1, with D possibly matching TRBD1 (5 bases). Germline loops: CDR1 SEHNR, CDR2 FQNEAQ (reference sequence). Deletions cut 5 bases from V and 8 bases from J, with 13 bases between. This CDR3 is built from 13 residues. CDR3 bases: TGTGCCAGCAGCCCCCAGGGTGTCCATGAGCAGTTCTTC. Amino acid sequence: CASSPQGVHEQFF.

J is TRBJ2-5 and V is TRBV3-1, with D perhaps TRBD1 (6 bases). V was clipped by 2 bases and J by 3 bases, with 16 bases between them. Looked up from germline, CDR1 is LGHDT and CDR2 is YNNKEL (reference sequence). This CDR3 is built from 16 residues. The CDR3 spells CASSQPRRGREETQYF. DNA of the CDR3: TGTGCCAGCAGCCAACCTCGCAGGGGTAGGGAAGAGACCCAGTACTTC.

This clonotype was detected ten times or more. The V gene is TRBV5-1, the J gene TRBJ2-7; 7 nucleotides match TRBD1. V was clipped by 3 bases and J by 2 bases; unmatched bases: 8. The germline V gene has CDR1 SGHRS and CDR2 YFSETQ. The CDR3 length is 15 residues. The CDR3 DNA is TGCGCCAGCAGCTACCTAACAGGGGTGACCTACGAGCAGTACTTC. Protein product: CASSYLTGVTYEQYF.

This clonotype was seen more than once but under ten times. This chain connects TRBV6-2 or TRBV6-3 to TRBJ1-6; a weak D match, TRBD1 (5 bases). The CDR3 runs to 17 residues. V was trimmed by 4 bases and J by 0 bases, leaving 13 bases between them. CDR1 is MNHEY, CDR2 SVGEGT, per germline. The CDR3 DNA reads as TGTGCCAGCAGTTTCGGACATCCGAGCTCCTATAATTCACCCCTCCACTTT. Protein sequence: CASSFGHPSSYNSPLHF.

This clonotype showed up many times. The V call is TRBV4-3, the J call TRBJ2-3; D is perhaps TRBD1 (6 bases). The CDR3 covers 15 residues. Trimming cost V 4 bases and J 3 bases, with 14 bases left between them. Germline CDR1 is LGHNA and CDR2 is YSLEER. Here the CDR3 reads CASSRRRQGTDTQYF. CDR3 in DNA: TGCGCCAGCAGCCGACGAAGGCAGGGGACAGATACGCAGTATTTT.

This clonotype showed up many times. The rearrangement joins TRBV28 to TRBJ1-2; TRBD1 might be the D (5 bases). Deletions cut 7 bases from V and 4 bases from J, with 13 bases between. CDR1 and CDR2 (germline): MDHEN, SYDVKM. The length of the CDR3 is 13 residues. CDR3 amino acids: CASTGPGLYGYTF. The CDR3 DNA is TGTGCCAGCACCGGACCGGGACTCTATGGCTACACCTTC.

In this sample, this clonotype turned up a few times. The rearrangement joins TRBV4-2 to TRBJ1-1; TRBD1 matches 8 bases. CDR3 length: 15 amino acids. Trimming at V came to 2 bases and at J to 1 base, leaving 3 bases not matched to a gene. Germline assignment: CDR1 LGHNA and CDR2 YNFKEQ. This CDR3 reads CASSQRDRRNTEAFF. The CDR3 DNA reads as TGTGCCAGCAGCCAACGGGACAGGCGGAACACTGAAGCTTTCTTT.

The CDR3, as DNA: TGCGCCAGCAGCTTGGTTGGACGGAGGCACAGAATATACGAGCAGTACGTC. As protein: CASSLVGRRHRIYEQYV. The chain has TRBV5-1 and TRBJ2-7; D possibly corresponds to TRBD2 (5 bases). The CDR3 is made up of 17 amino acids. V lost 0 bases and J lost 4, with 20 bases in between. Per germline, CDR1 SGHRS and CDR2 YFSETQ.

The genes are TRBV29-1 and TRBJ1-1; D unclear. Trimming pared 4 bases from V and 1 base from J, leaving 7 bases between. The CDR3 runs 12 residues. The germline CDR1 and CDR2 sequences are SQVTM and ANQGSEA. The CDR3 reads CSVADGNTEAFF. DNA for the CDR3: TGCAGCGTTGCCGACGGGAACACTGAAGCTTTCTTT. Variable domain in full (rest from reference TRBV29-1 and TRBJ1-1): SAVISQKPSRDICQRGTSLTIQCQVDSQVTMMFWYRQQPGQSLTLIATANQGSEATYESGFVIDKFPISRPNLTFSTLTVSNMSPEDSSIYLCSVADGNTEAFFGQGTRLTVV.

This clonotype was counted at least ten times. The V call is TRBV20-1, the J call TRBJ2-3; no definite D call. Germline values: CDR1 DFQATT, CDR2 SNEGSKA (reference sequence). The CDR3 is made up of 11 amino acids. V gave up 4 bases and J gave up 4 bases, with 6 bases separating them. The CDR3 sequence is CSATPSDTQYF. In nucleotides, the CDR3 is TGCAGTGCTACCCCTTCAGATACGCAGTATTTT.

This clonotype showed up many times. The V and J genes are TRBV4-3 and TRBJ2-4, with D perhaps being TRBD1 or TRBD2 (6 bases each). V shed 0 bases and J shed 9 bases, with 12 bases lying between them. From germline, CDR1 is LGHNA and CDR2 YSLEER. The CDR3 has 14 amino acids. The CDR3 coding sequence is TGCGCCAGCAGCCAAGACCCGGGGGCAGGCATTCAGTACTTC. It is translated as CASSQDPGAGIQYF.

This clonotype was detected a few times. The chain employs TRBV6-1 and TRBJ1-5; possibly TRBD1 for D (6 bases). The CDR3 consists of 15 residues. CDR1 and CDR2 from the germline V gene are MNHNS and SASEGT. The germline V and J ends were trimmed by 3 bases and 2 bases, with 11 bases remaining between them. The CDR3 nucleotides read TGTGCCAGCAGTGATGGGGGGCTAGGCAATCAGCCCCAGCATTTT. Encoded protein: CASSDGGLGNQPQHF.

This clonotype was seen ten or more times. The chain joins TRBV6-2 or TRBV6-3 to TRBJ1-5, with a tentative D call TRBD1 (5 bases). Germline V gene lookup returns CDR1 MNHEY and CDR2 SVGEGT. V lost 7 bases and J 6 bases, leaving 19 bases between the germline ends. This CDR3 region has 15 residues. CDR3 sequence reads: CASNRPGGVGQPQHF. The DNA for the CDR3 is TGTGCCAGCAACAGACCGGGGGGTGTCGGTCAGCCCCAGCATTTT.

The J gene is TRBJ2-2, the V gene TRBV12-3 or TRBV12-4; 7 bases line up with TRBD1. Trimming took 5 bases from V and 6 from J; bases not matched to a gene: 6. The CDR3 consists of 14 residues. The CDR3 bases are TGTGCCAGCAGTCTAGACAGGGCTCCCGGGGAGCTGTTTTTT. This codes for CASSLDRAPGELFF.

This clonotype was seen a few times. V gene TRBV7-2 combines with J gene TRBJ2-7; D is undetermined. V was pared by 1 base and J by 4 bases, with 8 bases between. Germline lookup yields CDR1 SGHTA and CDR2 FQGNSA. The CDR3 extends over 13 amino acids. The CDR3 region has the DNA TGTGCCAGCAGCTTAGTAGAGGTTTACGAGCAGTACTTC. Protein product: CASSLVEVYEQYF.

This clonotype has at least ten counts. The V and J genes are TRBV5-1 and TRBJ1-6, with D possibly being TRBD1 (6 bases). Per germline, CDR1 SGHRS and CDR2 YFSETQ. The V and J ends lost 4 bases and 5 bases respectively, with 13 bases between them. The CDR3 contains 15 residues. The CDR3 protein is CASSDSGGHNSPLHF. CDR3 sequence (DNA): TGCGCCAGCAGCGACAGTGGGGGGCATAATTCACCCCTCCACTTT.

This clonotype was counted at least ten times. The rearrangement joins TRBV28 to TRBJ2-5; TRBD2 aligns across 8 bases. V was pared by 7 bases and J by 2 bases, with 9 bases of the junction left unmatched. CDR1 and CDR2 (germline): MDHEN, SYDVKM. The CDR3 spans 15 residues. The DNA for the CDR3 is TGTGCCAGCATAGACTGGAGCGGGGGTCAAGAGACCCAGTACTTC. This sequence encodes CASIDWSGGQETQYF. The full variable domain, rest sourced from reference TRBV28 and TRBJ2-5, is DVKVTQSSRYLVKRTGEKVFLECVQDMDHENMFWYRQDPGLGLRLIYFSYDVKMKEKGDIPEGYSVSREKKERFSLILESASTNQTSMYLCASIDWSGGQETQYFGPGTRLLVL.

This clonotype was recorded many times. The rearrangement links TRBV7-3 to TRBJ2-2, with D uncertain. The CDR3 contains 13 residues. In germline, CDR1 is SGHTA, CDR2 FQGTGA. V was trimmed by 5 bases and J by 5 bases, leaving 9 bases between them. The CDR3, as DNA: TGTGCCAGCAGCCCTCCTAAGACCGGGGAGCTGTTTTTT. Its translation: CASSPPKTGELFF.

This clonotype was picked up many times. The V and J genes are TRBV29-1 and TRBJ2-1, with D possibly matching TRBD1 (6 bases). V was pared by 4 bases and J by 9 bases, with 16 bases between. Germline loops: CDR1 SQVTM, CDR2 ANQGSEA. The CDR3 consists of 13 residues. CDR3 amino acids: CSVVNQQGGEQFF. The CDR3 nucleotides are TGCAGCGTTGTGAACCAACAAGGGGGTGAGCAGTTCTTC.

For this clonotype: This may come from a read error, since a much larger clone is one base off. V usage is TRBV20-1 and J usage is TRBJ1-2; D call uncertain. This CDR3 has 13 amino acids. CDR1 and CDR2 (germline): DFQATT, SNEGSKA (reference sequence). Between the trimmed V and J ends, which lost 3 bases and 2 bases, there was a span of 10 bases. CDR3 loop: CSASLYTNYGYTF. The CDR3 DNA follows: TGCAGTGCTAGCCTTTATACGAACTATGGCTACACCTTC.